This T cell receptor (beta chain) was sequenced in a study of blood T cell repertoires in COVID-19. The table came from immunoSEQ multiplex PCR; TCRdb's copy has only in-frame clones and leaves some out. The profile covers approximately 120,000 clones, with approximately 85% appearing a single time and 4.3% taken by the ten largest. What was sequenced was peripheral blood. The clonotype was recovered from a human donor in a cohort sampled during active COVID-19.

Here the CDR3 DNA reads TGTGCCAGCAGTTTGGAAGGAGTCTTTGAGCAGTTCTTC. Translated, it gives CASSLEGVFEQFF. The chain employs TRBV27 and TRBJ2-1; D ambiguous. CDR1 and CDR2 (germline): MNHEY, SMNVEV (reference sequence). This CDR3 comprises 13 residues. The V end lost 3 bases, the J end lost 9 bases, and 12 bases lay between the germline ends.